This record looks at one TCR beta chain sequence and its context. The data derive from a study of T-cell memory formation after mild COVID-19. The germline V gene encodes CDR1 SGHRS and CDR2 YFSETQ. The CDR3 runs to 14 residues. The V segment lost 4 bases and the J segment 3 bases; nucleotides outside the gene matches: 4. TCRdb passed the 5' RACE reads through MiXCR, listing each CDR3 protein once. The sample holds around 250,000 distinct CDR3 sequences, 15% seen once. The rearrangement joins TRBV5-1 to TRBJ2-5; 9 bases fit TRBD2. Material: PBMCs or a T cell subset sorted from them (not recorded which). The sequence was obtained from an adult woman who had mild COVID-19 (a few samples of this study predate the infection). Cell type and time point are not known. This CDR3 is CASSPVAGEETQYF. Here the CDR3 DNA reads TGCGCCAGCAGCCCCGTAGCGGGGGAAGAGACCCAGTACTTC.